Each of the 14 T cell receptor beta chains below was sequenced from the same sample in a study of T cell repertoires in cytomegalovirus infection. MiXCR, applied by TCRdb to the reads, yields one record per CDR3 protein. The sample yields roughly 990,000 distinct CDR3 sequences, 31% seen once. These receptors' antigens are unknown. The sequencing used cultured CD8+ T cells from PBMCs, collected from culture after CMV antigen stimulation. The receptors shown here come from a human donor in good health (CMV status not recorded). Some clones in this sample may be carry-over from other donors' samples.

In its sample, this clonotype was seen a few times. V gene TRBV10-3 combines with J gene TRBJ1-2; D is ambiguous. The CDR3 has 13 amino acids. Deletions cut 8 bases from V and 2 bases from J, with 12 bases between. CDR1 and CDR2 from the germline V gene are ENHRY and SYGVKD. The CDR3 DNA follows: TGTGCCATCTGGCGGGCAGACAACTATGGCTACACCTTC. Protein product: CAIWRADNYGYTF.

The rearrangement joins TRBV6-1 to TRBJ2-5; D is ambiguous. V was pared by 11 bases and J by 4 bases, with 17 bases between. The CDR3 sequence is 13 residues long. Germline V gene sequence: CDR1 MNHNS, CDR2 SASEGT. The CDR3, as DNA: TGTGCCGCTCCGACGAATCCCTCAGAGACCCAGTACTTC. Its protein is CAAPTNPSETQYF.

This clonotype was picked up many times. The chain uses TRBV5-6 and TRBJ1-5; no clear D gene. The CDR3 runs to 15 residues. Trimming cost V 0 bases and J 4 bases, with 11 bases left between them. Germline CDR1 and CDR2: SGHDT and YYEEEE. CDR3 nucleotides: TGTGCCAGCAGCTTGGGTCCATACCCAAATCAGCCCCAGCATTTT. Protein sequence: CASSLGPYPNQPQHF.

This rearrangement joins TRBV20-1 to TRBJ2-3; 10 nucleotides align to TRBD2. V trimming: 2 bases; J trimming: 0 bases; junction bases outside the gene matches: 5. This CDR3 region has 16 residues. Per germline, CDR1 DFQATT and CDR2 SNEGSKA (reference sequence). Here the CDR3 reads CSARSGLAASTDTQYF. The CDR3 nucleotides read TGCAGTGCTAGATCCGGACTAGCGGCTAGCACAGATACGCAGTATTTT.

As regards this clonotype: A read error is possible here, since a much larger clone lies one base away. The chain couples TRBV6-8 to TRBJ2-3; 8 bases are a match to TRBD1. The CDR3 runs 17 residues. Germline values: CDR1 MNHGY, CDR2 SAAAGT. As DNA, the CDR3 is TGTGCCGGCAGTTACTCGTTCCCGGACAGGGGCACAGATACGCAGTATTTT. Translating it yields CAGSYSFPDRGTDTQYF.

This clonotype was counted only a few times. The chain uses TRBV6-2 or TRBV6-3 and TRBJ2-6; no definite D call. Germline values: CDR1 MNHEY, CDR2 SVGEGT. The CDR3 extends over 22 amino acids. Trimming cost V 7 bases and J 0 bases, with 31 bases left between them. This CDR3 is CASIYQGAVNSFLPSGANVLTF. The CDR3 DNA is TGTGCCAGCATCTATCAAGGAGCAGTCAACAGTTTTCTTCCCTCTGGGGCCAACGTCCTGACTTTC.

Only a few counts were recorded for this clonotype. This chain links TRBV18 with TRBJ2-1; D possibly matches TRBD1 or TRBD2 (5 bases each). Trimming left V 0 bases short and J 6 bases short, with 12 bases between. Per the germline V gene, CDR1 is KGHSH and CDR2 is LQKENI. The CDR3 spans 15 residues. The CDR3 DNA follows: TGTGCCAGCTCACCACCGGGCCAGGGAGTCAATGAGCAGTTCTTC. Its translation: CASSPPGQGVNEQFF.

This clonotype has only a few counts. The chain carries TRBV10-3 and TRBJ2-4; 8 positions match TRBD2. The junction had 5 bases not matched to a gene; V was cut back by 4 bases and J by 0 bases. The germline CDR1 and CDR2 sequences are ENHRY and SYGVKD. The CDR3 covers 16 residues. CDR3: CAISGGGQLAKNIQYF. In DNA form, the CDR3 reads TGTGCCATCAGTGGCGGGGGGCAGTTAGCCAAAAACATTCAGTACTTC.

This clonotype was found a few times. The chain joins TRBV7-8 to TRBJ2-5; possibly TRBD2 for D (6 bases). V shed 7 bases and J shed 0 bases, with 12 bases lying between them. The CDR3 is made up of 14 amino acids. Germline CDR1 reads SGHVS; CDR2 reads FQNEAQ. In DNA, the CDR3 is TGTGCCAGCATGGAGGGGTACAACCAAGAGACCCAGTACTTC. Protein sequence: CASMEGYNQETQYF. Complete variable domain (other parts from reference TRBV7-8 and TRBJ2-5): GAGVSQSPRYKVAKRGQDVALRCDPISGHVSLFWYQQALGQGPEFLTYFQNEAQLDKSGLPSDRFFAERPEGSVSTLKIQRTQQEDSAVYLCASMEGYNQETQYFGPGTRLLVL.

The V gene is TRBV29-1, the J gene TRBJ2-1, with 11 bases fitting TRBD2. The CDR3 has 17 residues. Looked up from germline, CDR1 is SQVTM and CDR2 is ANQGSEA. V lost 1 base to trimming and J lost 0 bases; unmatched junction nucleotides: 5. The CDR3 nucleotides read TGCAGCGTTGAAGGTCTAGCGGGGGGCAACTCCTACAATGAGCAGTTCTTC. The encoded protein is CSVEGLAGGNSYNEQFF.

V gene TRBV19 combines with J gene TRBJ1-1, with D unresolved. The CDR3 has 13 residues. With 1 base removed from V and 5 bases from J, the gap between germline ends came to 8 bases. Per germline, CDR1 LNHDA and CDR2 SQIVND (reference sequence). In DNA, the CDR3 is TGTGCCAGTAGTATAGGTTCATGGACTGAAGCTTTCTTT. Translation: CASSIGSWTEAFF.

About this clonotype itself: Sequence at one end of the junction differs from germline and may be a read error. The J gene is TRBJ2-1, the V gene TRBV24-1; D possibly matches TRBD1 or TRBD2 (5 bases each). The germline V gene encodes CDR1 KGHDR and CDR2 SFDVKD. The CDR3 is made up of 16 amino acids. The CDR3 nucleotides read TGTGTCACCAGCGAAGAGACCGGGACCCTATACAATGAGCAGTTCTTC. Residues: CVTSEETGTLYNEQFF.

This clonotype was counted at least ten times. The J gene is TRBJ2-3, the V gene TRBV20-1, with D unclear. In germline, CDR1 is DFQATT, CDR2 SNEGSKA (reference sequence). The CDR3 loop spans 13 amino acids. The V end was cut by 5 bases, the J end by 0 bases, with 9 bases between. In DNA form, the CDR3 reads TGCAGTGCTCGGCGTTCTAGCACAGATACGCAGTATTTT. It translates to CSARRSSTDTQYF.

V gene TRBV20-1 combines with J gene TRBJ1-5; the match to TRBD1 covers 7 bases. This CDR3 is built from 15 residues. V lost 0 bases, J lost 3 bases, and 5 bases stayed unmatched. Germline CDR1 reads DFQATT; CDR2 reads SNEGSKA (reference sequence). The CDR3 DNA is TGCAGTGCTAGAGAGTCGCAGGGGGTCAATCAGCCCCAGCATTTT. Translated, it gives CSARESQGVNQPQHF.